The clone carrying this T cell receptor beta chain was detected once. The antigen remains undetermined. These data are taken from a study of OX40 agonist ivuxolimab in advanced cancers. Study summary: A mean age of approximately 64 years, range about 23 to 90, was recorded, and roughly 80% were male. Points from the study as a whole: With doses of 0.1-3.0 mg/kg, partial responders showed among the lowest clonal expansion. Certain nonresponding patients likewise had low normalized T-cell clonal expansion. Compared with CD4+, CD8+ T cells on average had more expanded clones.

The CDR3 totals 16 residues. The V segment lost 2 bases and the J segment 5 bases; nucleotides outside the gene matches: 9. Germline V gene lookup returns CDR1 ENHRY and CDR2 SYGVKD. Assay: immunoSEQ multiplex PCR; the TCRdb copy retains only in-frame clones and omits some. The sample consists of around 110,000 clones, roughly 90% of them appearing once. This specimen consisted of CD4+ or CD8+ T cells sorted from blood, obtained in a trial of the OX40 agonist ivuxolimab. The rearrangement uses TRBV10-3 and TRBJ2-7; TRBD2 matches at 10 bases. The sequence derives from an adult with an advanced solid tumor such as melanoma, head and neck, liver or kidney cancer. CDR3 in amino acids: CAISEGLAGVGNEQYF. CDR3 nucleotides: TGTGCCATCAGTGAGGGGCTAGCGGGAGTAGGGAACGAGCAGTACTTC.